The rows below give T cell receptor beta chains drawn from one sample of a study of OX40 agonist ivuxolimab in advanced cancers. TCRdb keeps only in-frame clones here, not all; method: immunoSEQ multiplex PCR. The sample includes approximately 60,000 clones, nearly 85% of them seen just once. Sequenced material: CD4+ or CD8+ T cells sorted from blood, taken in a trial of the OX40 agonist ivuxolimab. These receptors came from an adult with an advanced solid tumor such as melanoma, head and neck, liver or kidney cancer. The CDR3 runs from the conserved cysteine through the conserved F or W. A D gene is named only where the DNA matches it firmly. Size tells how often a clone was seen (once, few, many) or the class of an expanded clone, and some rows leave it out.

abundance	j_gene	len	d_gene	v_gene	CDR3nt	CDR3aa
-	TRBJ2-5	12	-	TRBV10-3	TGTGCCATCAGTGTGGAGCGGGAGACCCAGTACTTC	CAISVERETQYF
-	TRBJ2-5	15	TRBD2	TRBV2	TGTGCCAGCAGTGAAAACGGACTAGCGGGAGAGACCCAGTACTTC	CASSENGLAGETQYF
once	TRBJ2-5	10	-	TRBV29-1	TGCAGCTCCGCAGGAGAGACCCAGTACTTC	CSSAGETQYF
-	TRBJ1-2	16	TRBD1	TRBV15	TGTGCCACCAGCAGAGTCAAAGACAGGGGGCGGGATGGCTACACCTTC	CATSRVKDRGRDGYTF
-	TRBJ2-1	17	-	TRBV6-1	TGTGCCAGCAGTGAAGAACGAACACTTACATTTAACAATGAGCAGTTCTTC	CASSEERTLTFNNEQFF
once	TRBJ2-3	16	-	TRBV5-4	TGTGCCAGCAGTCTCCGCCGCGGGCGGGGCACAGATACGCAGTATTTT	CASSLRRGRGTDTQYF
-	TRBJ2-7	14	-	TRBV19	TGTGCCAGTAGGCCGGGCGCCGGGACCTACGAGCAGTACTTC	CASRPGAGTYEQYF
once	TRBJ2-5	12	-	TRBV7-2	TGTGCCAGCAGCTTACAACGGGAGACCCAGTACTTC	CASSLQRETQYF
-	TRBJ2-1	14	-	TRBV5-1	TGCGCCAGCAGCTTGTCGGGTAGGGTCAATGAGCAGTTCTTC	CASSLSGRVNEQFF
-	TRBJ2-5	14	TRBD1	TRBV28	TGTGCCAGCACCTACAGGGGGCCTGGGGAGACCCAGTACTTC	CASTYRGPGETQYF
few	TRBJ1-3	14	TRBD1	TRBV18	TGTGCCAGCTCACCGGGACAGGCTGGAAACACCATATATTTT	CASSPGQAGNTIYF
-	TRBJ2-3	14	-	TRBV7-2	TGTGCCAGCAGCCCCTCCCTGGGGGCAGATACGCAGTATTTT	CASSPSLGADTQYF
-	TRBJ2-7	17	-	TRBV28	TGTGCCAGCAGTTCCAACAACTTTCTAGATATCCTGCACGAGCAGTACTTC	CASSSNNFLDILHEQYF
-	TRBJ1-2	13	TRBD1	TRBV10-3	TGTGCCATCAGATTGGGACAGGGGAACGGCTACACCTTC	CAIRLGQGNGYTF
few	TRBJ1-5	14	-	TRBV7-9	TGTGCCAGCAGCTTATTAGGCCCCGGTCAGCCCCAGCATTTT	CASSLLGPGQPQHF
-	TRBJ1-2	12	-	TRBV6-5	TGTGCCAGCAGTTCGGCAGCTTATGGCTACACCTTC	CASSSAAYGYTF
once	TRBJ2-3	13	TRBD2	TRBV2	TGTGCCAGCAGGGGACTAATGGTAGATACGCAGTATTTT	CASRGLMVDTQYF
-	TRBJ2-7	14	-	TRBV7-9	TGTGCCAGCAGCTTAGCCGGGACCCGCTACGAGCAGTACTTC	CASSLAGTRYEQYF
-	TRBJ2-7	14	-	TRBV27	TGTGCCAGCAGGGGACCCCAGGGGTCCTACGAGCAGTACTTC	CASRGPQGSYEQYF
-	TRBJ2-5	18	-	TRBV30	TGTGCCTGGAGTCCAGCCCCGAGACAAGGGAGGCAAAGGGAGACCCAGTACTTC	CAWSPAPRQGRQRETQYF
-	TRBJ2-7	14	-	TRBV4-2	TGTGCCAGCAGCCAAGAGAGAGTCGACTACGAGCAGTACTTC	CASSQERVDYEQYF
-	TRBJ2-7	13	TRBD1	TRBV27	TGTGCCAGCAGTAGGGGGCGCTCCTACGAGCAGTACTTC	CASSRGRSYEQYF
-	TRBJ2-5	13	-	TRBV6-1	TGTGCCAGCAGTGACGCGGGATTGGAGACCCAGTACTTC	CASSDAGLETQYF
few	TRBJ1-6	14	TRBD1	TRBV7-9	TGTGCCAGCAGCGGACTGACAGGGGTCTCACCCCTCCACTTT	CASSGLTGVSPLHF
-	TRBJ2-7	18	-	TRBV6-1	TGTGCCAGCAGTGAAGAGAAGGTGGGGGAGCCCTTCTCCTACGAGCAGTACTTC	CASSEEKVGEPFSYEQYF
medium-sized	TRBJ2-1	14	-	TRBV7-2	TGTGCCAGCAGCTTAGCTAGCTCCTACAATGAGCAGTTCTTC	CASSLASSYNEQFF
once	TRBJ2-3	15	TRBD1	TRBV5-6	TGTGCCAGCAGCTTGTTGGACAGGGTTGCAGATACGCAGTATTTT	CASSLLDRVADTQYF
-	TRBJ2-3	11	-	TRBV6-6	TGTGCCAGCAGTGGGGGGAATACGCAGTATTTT	CASSGGNTQYF
-	TRBJ2-3	15	-	TRBV5-1	TGCGCCAGCAGCTCATCTAGCGTCGCTGCAGATACGCAGTATTTT	CASSSSSVAADTQYF
-	TRBJ2-3	16	TRBD2	TRBV11-3	TGTGCCAGCAGCTCGGGTAGCGGGGGAAGCACAGATACGCAGTATTTT	CASSSGSGGSTDTQYF
once	TRBJ2-3	13	-	TRBV7-2	TGTGCCAGCAGCCACGGTGGCGCAGATACGCAGTATTTT	CASSHGGADTQYF
few	TRBJ1-4	15	-	TRBV5-3	TGTGCCAGAAGCTCGCCCCGGGACGAGTATAGAAAACTGTTTTTT	CARSSPRDEYRKLFF
-	TRBJ1-4	15	TRBD1	TRBV28	TGTGCCAGCAGCAGCCCGGGACAGGGAGATGAAAAACTGTTTTTT	CASSSPGQGDEKLFF
-	TRBJ2-2	16	-	TRBV5-1	TGCGCCAGCAGCTTGGACCCAGGACTGAACACCGGGGAGCTGTTTTTT	CASSLDPGLNTGELFF
many	TRBJ1-1	14	-	TRBV18	TGTGCCAGCTCGCCCGACAGGCTAAACACTGAAGCTTTCTTT	CASSPDRLNTEAFF
-	TRBJ1-2	14	-	TRBV5-6	TGTGCGACGACACAGGGTACCACTAACTATGGCTACACCTTC	CATTQGTTNYGYTF
-	TRBJ2-2	17	TRBD1	TRBV15	TGTGCCACCAGCGTCCCAGGGGGCGCTGGGAACACCGGGGAGCTGTTTTTT	CATSVPGGAGNTGELFF
-	TRBJ2-5	14	TRBD1	TRBV29-1	TGCAGCGTTGGGACAGGGGGCGCGGGAGAGACCCAGTACTTC	CSVGTGGAGETQYF
-	TRBJ2-3	17	-	TRBV5-1	TGCGCCAGCAGCCCGATTGGGACCCTAACTAGCACAGATACGCAGTATTTT	CASSPIGTLTSTDTQYF
few	TRBJ1-1	11	-	TRBV29-1	TGCAGCGTTCGGTATAACACTGAAGCTTTCTTT	CSVRYNTEAFF
-	TRBJ2-7	12	-	TRBV28	TGTGCCAGCAGTATAGAGCCCTACGAGCAGTACTTC	CASSIEPYEQYF
-	TRBJ1-1	15	-	TRBV9	TGTGCCAGCAGCAACTCGGGACACATGAACACTGAAGCTTTCTTT	CASSNSGHMNTEAFF
-	TRBJ1-1	16	TRBD1	TRBV7-3	TGTGCCAGCAGCTTAGCCGGGGCGGGACAGGGCACTGAAGCTTTCTTT	CASSLAGAGQGTEAFF
-	TRBJ1-5	10	-	TRBV21-1	TGTGCCAGCAGCATCCAGCCCCAGCATTTT	CASSIQPQHF
-	TRBJ2-2	16	TRBD2	TRBV5-4	TGTGCCAGCAGCTCCCCCGAGCGGGGGATCACCGGGGAGCTGTTTTTT	CASSSPERGITGELFF
-	TRBJ1-3	16	-	TRBV5-1	TGCGCCAGCAGCTTGTTGGGCAGGGACTCTGGAAACACCATATATTTT	CASSLLGRDSGNTIYF
-	TRBJ2-3	13	-	TRBV27	TGTGCCAGCAGTCCCACACAGGCCGATACGCAGTATTTT	CASSPTQADTQYF
once	TRBJ2-5	14	TRBD2	TRBV29-1	TGCAGCGTTGCGAGCGGGGGGCCGTATGAGACCCAGTACTTC	CSVASGGPYETQYF